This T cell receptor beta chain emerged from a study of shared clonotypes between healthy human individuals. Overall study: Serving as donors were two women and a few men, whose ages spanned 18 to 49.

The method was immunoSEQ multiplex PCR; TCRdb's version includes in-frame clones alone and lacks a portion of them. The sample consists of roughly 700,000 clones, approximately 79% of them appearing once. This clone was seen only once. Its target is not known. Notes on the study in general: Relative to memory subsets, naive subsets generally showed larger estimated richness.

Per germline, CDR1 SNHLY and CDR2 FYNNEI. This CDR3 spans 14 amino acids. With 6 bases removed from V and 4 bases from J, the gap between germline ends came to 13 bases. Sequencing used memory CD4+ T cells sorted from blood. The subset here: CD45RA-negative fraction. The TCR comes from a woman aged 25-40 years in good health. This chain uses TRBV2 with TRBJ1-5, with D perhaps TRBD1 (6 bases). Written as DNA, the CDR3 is TGTGCCAGCAGGGCCGGGACACTTAATCAGCCCCAGCATTTT. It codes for CASRAGTLNQPQHF.